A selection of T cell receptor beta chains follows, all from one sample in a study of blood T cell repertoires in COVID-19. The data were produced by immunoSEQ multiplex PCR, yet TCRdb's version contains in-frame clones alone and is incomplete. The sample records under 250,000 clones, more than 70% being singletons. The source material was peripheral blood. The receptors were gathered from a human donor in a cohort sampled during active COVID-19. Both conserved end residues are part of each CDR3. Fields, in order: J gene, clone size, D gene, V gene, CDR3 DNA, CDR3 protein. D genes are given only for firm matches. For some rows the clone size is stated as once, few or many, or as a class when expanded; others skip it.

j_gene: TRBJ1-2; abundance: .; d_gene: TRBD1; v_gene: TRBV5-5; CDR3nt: TGTGCCAGCAGCTTGGCCGGGACAGGGACTAACTATGGCTACACCTTC; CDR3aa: CASSLAGTGTNYGYTF
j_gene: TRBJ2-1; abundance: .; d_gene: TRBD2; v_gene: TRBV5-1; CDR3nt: TGCGCCAGCAGCACCGAGCGGGGGGGCTCCAATGAGCAGTTCTTC; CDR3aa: CASSTERGGSNEQFF
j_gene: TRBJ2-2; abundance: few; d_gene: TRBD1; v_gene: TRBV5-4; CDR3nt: TGTGCCAGCAACAGACAGGGGGCAGGGACCGGGGAGCTGTTTTTT; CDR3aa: CASNRQGAGTGELFF
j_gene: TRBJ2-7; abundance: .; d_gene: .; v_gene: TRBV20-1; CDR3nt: TGCAGTGCTAGTAAGTCAGCGACGGGCGAGCAGTACTTC; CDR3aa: CSASKSATGEQYF
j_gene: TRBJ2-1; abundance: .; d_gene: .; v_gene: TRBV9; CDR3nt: TGTGCCAGCAGCGTAGCTTATGAGAACAATGAGCAGTTCTTC; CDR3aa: CASSVAYENNEQFF
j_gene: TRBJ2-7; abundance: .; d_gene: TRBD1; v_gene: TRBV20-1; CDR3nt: TGCAGTACTTCAGGGGGAAACGAGCAGTACTTC; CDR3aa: CSTSGGNEQYF
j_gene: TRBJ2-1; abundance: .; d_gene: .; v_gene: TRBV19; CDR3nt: TGTGCCAGGCCTATTACAGGAGGGACGAAGCAGTTCTTC; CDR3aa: CARPITGGTKQFF
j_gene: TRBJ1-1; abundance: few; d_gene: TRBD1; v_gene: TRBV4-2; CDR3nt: TGTGCCAGCAGCCAAGAGACAGGGTTCGACACTGAAGCTTTCTTT; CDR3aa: CASSQETGFDTEAFF
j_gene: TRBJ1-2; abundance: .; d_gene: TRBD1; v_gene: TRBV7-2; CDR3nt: TGTGCCAGCAGCTTGGAAGGGGGCAACTATGGCTACACCTTC; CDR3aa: CASSLEGGNYGYTF
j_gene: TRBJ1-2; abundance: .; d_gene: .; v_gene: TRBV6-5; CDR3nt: TGTGCCAGCAGTTACAGACAGGAACATGGCTACACCTTC; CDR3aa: CASSYRQEHGYTF
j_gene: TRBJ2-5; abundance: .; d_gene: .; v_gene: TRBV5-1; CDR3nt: TGCGCCAGCAGCTTGGGTCCCTCCGAAGAGACCCAGTACTTC; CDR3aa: CASSLGPSEETQYF
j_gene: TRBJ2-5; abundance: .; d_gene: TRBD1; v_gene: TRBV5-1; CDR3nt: TGCGCCAGCAGCTCAGGGGCAGGGGGCCAAGAGACCCAGTACTTC; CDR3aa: CASSSGAGGQETQYF
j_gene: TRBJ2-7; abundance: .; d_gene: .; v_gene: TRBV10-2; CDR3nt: TGCGCCAGCAACGAGGGCTCCCCCAACGAGCAGTACTTC; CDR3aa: CASNEGSPNEQYF
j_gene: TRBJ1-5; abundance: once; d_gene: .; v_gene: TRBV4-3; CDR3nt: TGCGCCAGCAGCCAAGAACTAGGCAGCAATCAGCCCCAGCATTTT; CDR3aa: CASSQELGSNQPQHF
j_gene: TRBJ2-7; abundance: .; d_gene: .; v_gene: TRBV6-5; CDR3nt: TGTGCCAGCGGGACAAACCTACCCTACGAGCAGTACTTC; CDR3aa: CASGTNLPYEQYF
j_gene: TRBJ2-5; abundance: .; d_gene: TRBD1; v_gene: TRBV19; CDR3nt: TGTGCCAGTAGTAACCACGAGACAGGGTTGGGCCAAGAGACCCAGTACTTC; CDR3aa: CASSNHETGLGQETQYF
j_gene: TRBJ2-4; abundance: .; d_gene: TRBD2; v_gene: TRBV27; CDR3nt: TGTGCCAGCAGTCCTACGACTAGCGGGATAAGCGTTCAGTACTTC; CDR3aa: CASSPTTSGISVQYF
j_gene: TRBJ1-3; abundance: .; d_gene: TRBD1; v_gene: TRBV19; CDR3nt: TGTGCCAGTAGTAAGACAGGGCGCTCTGGAAACACCATATATTTT; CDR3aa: CASSKTGRSGNTIYF
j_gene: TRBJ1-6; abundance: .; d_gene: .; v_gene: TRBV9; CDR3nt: TGTGCCAGCAGCGTAGGTAGTTCACCCCTCCACTTT; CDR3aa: CASSVGSSPLHF
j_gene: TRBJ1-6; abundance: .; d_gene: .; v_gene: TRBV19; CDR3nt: TGTGCCAGTAGTATCGGGAGGAGCTCCTATAATTCACCCCTCCACTTT; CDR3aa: CASSIGRSSYNSPLHF
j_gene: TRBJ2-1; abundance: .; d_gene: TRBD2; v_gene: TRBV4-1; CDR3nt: TGCGCCAGCAGCCAATCGGCTAGCGGGTACAATGAGCAGTTCTTC; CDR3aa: CASSQSASGYNEQFF
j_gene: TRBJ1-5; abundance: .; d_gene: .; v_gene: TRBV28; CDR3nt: TGTGCCAGCAGCCCCGGGACACTTTATCAGCCCCAGCATTTT; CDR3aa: CASSPGTLYQPQHF
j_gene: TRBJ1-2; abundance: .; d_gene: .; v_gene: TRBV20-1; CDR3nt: TGCAGTGCTAGTGACGGTACAGCCTCGTATGGCTACACCTTC; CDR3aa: CSASDGTASYGYTF
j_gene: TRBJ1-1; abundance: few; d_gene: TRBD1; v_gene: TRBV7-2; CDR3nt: TGTGCCAGCAGCTATTTCGGGACAGTGAACACTGAAGCTTTCTTT; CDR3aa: CASSYFGTVNTEAFF
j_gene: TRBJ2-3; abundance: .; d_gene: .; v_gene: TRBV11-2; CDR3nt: TGTGCCAGCAGCTTAGGCCGAGCAGGTGATACGCAGTATTTT; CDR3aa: CASSLGRAGDTQYF
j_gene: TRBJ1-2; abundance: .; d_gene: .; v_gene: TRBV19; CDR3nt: TGTGCCAGTAGTACCCGACGGGTGGGTGGCTACACCTTC; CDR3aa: CASSTRRVGGYTF
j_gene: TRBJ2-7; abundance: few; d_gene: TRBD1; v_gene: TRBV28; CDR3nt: TGTGCCAGCAGTTTAAGGGGGCGGCAGTACGAGCAGTACTTC; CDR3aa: CASSLRGRQYEQYF
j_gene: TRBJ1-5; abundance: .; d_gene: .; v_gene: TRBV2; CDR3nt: TGTGCCAGCACTAGAGACAGATTTGGGGATCAGCCCCAGCATTTT; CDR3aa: CASTRDRFGDQPQHF
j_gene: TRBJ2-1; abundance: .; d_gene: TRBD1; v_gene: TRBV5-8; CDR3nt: TGTGCCAGCAGTACTCGGGGACAGGGCTACAATGAGCAGTTCTTC; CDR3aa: CASSTRGQGYNEQFF
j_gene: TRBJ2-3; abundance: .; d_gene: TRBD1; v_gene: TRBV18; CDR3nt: TGTGCCAGCTCTCTTGTGGGACAGCTCACGCGAGATACGCAGTATTTT; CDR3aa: CASSLVGQLTRDTQYF
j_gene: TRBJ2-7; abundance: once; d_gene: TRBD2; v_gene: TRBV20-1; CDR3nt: TGCAGTGCTAGTCTAACTAGCGGAGGGATATACGAGCAGTACTTC; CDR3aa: CSASLTSGGIYEQYF
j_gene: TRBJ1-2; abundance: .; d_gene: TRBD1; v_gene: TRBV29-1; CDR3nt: TGCAGCGTTGATAAGGGACAGGGGGCGGGCTACACCTTC; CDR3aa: CSVDKGQGAGYTF
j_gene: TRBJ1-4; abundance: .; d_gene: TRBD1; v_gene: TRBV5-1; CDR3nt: TGCGCCAGCAGCGCGGCCGGGACAGGGAGTATCGCGAATGAAAAACTGTTTTTT; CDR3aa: CASSAAGTGSIANEKLFF
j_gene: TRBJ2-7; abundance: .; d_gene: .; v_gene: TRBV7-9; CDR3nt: TGTGCCAGCACCCCTGGGTTCGGGTACGAGCAGTACTTC; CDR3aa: CASTPGFGYEQYF
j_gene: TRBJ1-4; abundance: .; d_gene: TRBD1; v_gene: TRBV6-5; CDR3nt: TGTGCCAGCAGGACAGGGGGCGAAGGGGAAAAACTGTTTTTT; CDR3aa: CASRTGGEGEKLFF
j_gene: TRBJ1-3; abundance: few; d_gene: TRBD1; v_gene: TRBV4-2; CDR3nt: TGTGCCAGCAGCCCGTCCGCCGGGACAGCTGGAAACACCATATATTTT; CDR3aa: CASSPSAGTAGNTIYF
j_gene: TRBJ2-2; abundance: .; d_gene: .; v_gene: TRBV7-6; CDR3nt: TGTGCCAGCAGCTCTAGGGGGTGGGACACCGGGGAGCTGTTTTTT; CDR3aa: CASSSRGWDTGELFF
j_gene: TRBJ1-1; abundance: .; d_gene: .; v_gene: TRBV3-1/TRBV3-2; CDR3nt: TGTGCCAGCAGCCAAGACAACATTAACACTGAAGCTTTCTTT; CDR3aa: CASSQDNINTEAFF
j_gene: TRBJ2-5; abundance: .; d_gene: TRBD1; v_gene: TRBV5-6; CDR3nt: TGTGCCAGCAGCTCACAGGGGGGACAAGAGACCCAGTACTTC; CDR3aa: CASSSQGGQETQYF
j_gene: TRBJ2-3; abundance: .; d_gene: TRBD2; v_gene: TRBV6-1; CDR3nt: TGTGCCAGCAGTGGGGGAGCGGGAGCTAGCACAGATACGCAGTATTTT; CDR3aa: CASSGGAGASTDTQYF
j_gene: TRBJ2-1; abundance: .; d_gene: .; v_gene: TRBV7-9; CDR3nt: TGTGCCAGCAGCTGGGACATTCGTGGCGGTGAGCAGTTCTTC; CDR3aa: CASSWDIRGGEQFF